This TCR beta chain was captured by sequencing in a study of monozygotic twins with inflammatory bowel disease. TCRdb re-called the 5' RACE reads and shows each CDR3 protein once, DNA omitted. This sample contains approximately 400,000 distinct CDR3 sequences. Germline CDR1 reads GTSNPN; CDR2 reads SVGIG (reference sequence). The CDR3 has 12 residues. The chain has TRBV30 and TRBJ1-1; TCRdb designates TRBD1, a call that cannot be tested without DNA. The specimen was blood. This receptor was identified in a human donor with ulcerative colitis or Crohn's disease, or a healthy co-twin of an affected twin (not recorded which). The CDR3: CAWSRGGGEAFF.